This T cell receptor (beta chain) came from a study of circulating CD8 cells and anti-PD-1 response in melanoma. Study observations and caveats: Replicates were generally not done for experiments. Peptide assays on expanded sorted subsets replaced tumor-based reactivity testing. The cohort mixed treatment-naive and previously treated patients.

TCR libraries were prepared from around 15 ng of total RNA with the QIAseq Immune Repertoire TCR panel. TCRdb fed the reads into MiXCR, producing one record per CDR3 protein. Here the sample spans just over 300 distinct CDR3 sequences, around 4.4% being singletons. There are 13 residues in the CDR3. V was clipped by 3 bases and J by 5 bases, with 5 bases between them. CDR1 and CDR2 from the germline V gene are LNHDA and SQIVND (reference sequence). By sample share, this clonotype is large. Its antigen is still unknown. Four subsets defined by PD-1 and/or TIGIT were sorted from live CD3+CD8+TCRalphabeta+ cells.

Sequenced material: CD8+ T cells from PBMCs, taken at baseline or after one month of anti-PD-1 therapy (not recorded which). This TCR was sampled from a human donor with melanoma. The J gene is TRBJ1-6, the V gene TRBV19, with unresolved D. CDR3 coding DNA: TGTGCCAGTAGTATTGATGATAATTCACCCCTCCACTTT. Translated: CASSIDDNSPLHF. The full variable domain, its missing parts supplied by reference TRBV19 and TRBJ1-6, is DGGITQSPKYLFRKEGQNVTLSCEQNLNHDAMYWYRQDPGQGLRLIYYSQIVNDFQKGDIAEGYSVSREKKESFPLTVTSAQKNPTAFYLCASSIDDNSPLHFGNGTRLTVT.